What follows are 20 T cell receptor beta chains derived from one specimen sequenced in a study of blood T cell repertoires in COVID-19. Profiled with immunoSEQ multiplex PCR; TCRdb holds only in-frame clones, not every one. The sample carries 100,000 or so clones, about 80% recorded once. The sequencing sample was made of peripheral blood. These receptors originate from a woman between 65 and 79 years old with acute or convalescent COVID-19.

The rearrangement links TRBV28 to TRBJ2-3; TRBD1 agrees at 7 bases. Germline assignment: CDR1 MDHEN and CDR2 SYDVKM. The CDR3 has 16 amino acids. V shed 2 bases and J 3 bases; nucleotides not matched to a gene: 8. The CDR3 reads CASSLIGTEGTDTQYF. Here the CDR3 DNA reads TGTGCCAGCAGTTTAATTGGGACAGAGGGAACAGATACGCAGTATTTT.

This chain joins TRBV6-5 and TRBJ1-3, with D uncertain. Per germline, CDR1 MNHEY and CDR2 SVGAGI. V was pared by 8 bases and J by 4 bases, with 9 bases between. The CDR3 spans 12 residues. CDR3 sequence (DNA): TGTGCCAGCGGGCTTTACGGAAACACCATATATTTT. Amino acids: CASGLYGNTIYF.

This clone was picked up one time. The genes are TRBV30 and TRBJ1-1, with a possible D match to TRBD1 (6 bases). This CDR3 has 13 amino acids. Germline V gene sequence: CDR1 GTSNPN, CDR2 SVGIG (reference sequence). The V gene lost 2 bases and the J gene lost 2 bases, with 9 bases spanning the gap. This chain's CDR3 is CAWSIQGNTEAFF. DNA for the CDR3: TGTGCCTGGAGTATACAGGGTAACACTGAAGCTTTCTTT. Full variable domain (remainder filled in from reference TRBV30 and TRBJ1-1): SQTIHQWPATLVQPVGSPLSLECTVEGTSNPNLYWYRQAAGRGLQLLFYSVGIGQISSEVPQNLSASRPQDRQFILSSKKLLLSDSGFYLCAWSIQGNTEAFFGQGTRLTVV.

This chain connects TRBV12-5 to TRBJ2-2; D remains unclear. Germline CDR1 is LGHNT and CDR2 is FRNRAP. V was shortened by 1 base and J by 8 bases, with 11 bases between the two germline ends. There are 14 residues in the CDR3. The CDR3 is CASGLGHLNGELFF. DNA for the CDR3: TGTGCTAGTGGTTTGGGACACCTGAATGGGGAGCTGTTTTTT. Based on the CDR3 plus reference TRBV12-5 and TRBJ2-2, the full variable domain is DARVTQTPRHKVTEMGQEVTMRCQPILGHNTVFWYRQTMMQGLELLAYFRNRAPLDDSGMPKDRFSAEMPDATLATLKIQPSEPRDSAVYFCASGLGHLNGELFFGEGSRLTVL.

This sequence joins TRBV30 and TRBJ2-1, with a possible D match to TRBD1 (5 bases). The germline V gene encodes CDR1 GTSNPN and CDR2 SVGIG (reference sequence). This CDR3 is built from 12 residues. Trimming shortened V by 3 bases and J by 8 bases, and 11 bases separated the two germline ends. The DNA for the CDR3 is TGTGCCTGGAGACAGGTTCGGGATGAGCAGTTCTTC. Encoded protein: CAWRQVRDEQFF.

This clone was recorded once. The chain has TRBV4-2 and TRBJ1-1, with D perhaps matching TRBD1 (6 bases). The CDR3 extends over 16 amino acids. Germline CDR1 and CDR2: LGHNA and YNFKEQ. V lost 4 bases, J lost 3 bases, and 18 bases lay in between. The DNA for the CDR3 is TGTGCCAGCAGCCTCACGGGCGGGGGCGGGGACACTGAAGCTTTCTTT. Protein sequence: CASSLTGGGGDTEAFF.

A few counts support this clone. This chain uses TRBV18 with TRBJ1-2, with D possibly matching TRBD1 (5 bases). This CDR3 has 17 residues. Per the germline V gene, CDR1 is KGHSH and CDR2 is LQKENI. V was shortened by 4 bases and J by 2 bases, with 20 bases between the two germline ends. The CDR3 sequence is CASSRGPGGLGNYGYTF. In DNA, the CDR3 is TGTGCCAGCTCACGGGGCCCGGGTGGGCTTGGAAACTATGGCTACACCTTC.

The CDR3 protein is CASSPTGTGVEQYV. The CDR3 coding sequence is TGTGCCAGCAGCCCGACCGGGACAGGGGTTGAGCAGTACGTC. The chain uses TRBV7-9 and TRBJ2-7; 10 bases align to TRBD1. In germline, CDR1 is SEHNR, CDR2 FQNEAQ (reference sequence). The CDR3 loop spans 14 amino acids. Losses at the gene ends were 5 bases for V and 7 bases for J; bases not matched to a gene: 8.

This clone has only a few counts. The CDR3 DNA sequence: TGTGCCAGCAGCCAATTCATGGTTGGGGCGGGGGAGCTGTTTTTT. It translates to CASSQFMVGAGELFF. The chain links TRBV3-1 (or the pseudogene TRBV3-2) to TRBJ2-2; weak D call: TRBD1 (5 bases). Germline values: CDR1 LGHDT, CDR2 YNNKEL (reference sequence). The V end was cut by 2 bases, the J end by 8 bases, with 15 bases between. The CDR3 runs to 15 residues.

This clone came up a few times. The chain joins TRBV6-2 or TRBV6-3 to TRBJ2-2; 8 nucleotides agree with TRBD1. V shed 5 bases, J shed 5 bases, and the junction held 4 bases outside the gene matches. There are 14 residues in the CDR3. From germline, CDR1 is MNHEY and CDR2 SVGEGT. CDR3 sequence reads: CASSRTGTTGELFF. The CDR3 DNA follows: TGTGCCAGCAGTCGGACAGGGACGACCGGGGAGCTGTTTTTT.

The J gene is TRBJ1-2, the V gene TRBV9; tentative D call: TRBD1 (5 bases). The CDR3 contains 14 residues. Trimming removed 6 bases at V and 0 bases at J, with 12 bases between. In germline, CDR1 is SGDLS, CDR2 YYNGEE. CDR3 protein: CASMRSGTNYGYTF. The DNA of the CDR3 is TGTGCCAGCATGCGTTCAGGGACTAACTATGGCTACACCTTC. Full variable domain (rest looked up from reference TRBV9 and TRBJ1-2): DSGVTQTPKHLITATGQRVTLRCSPRSGDLSVYWYQQSLDQGLQFLIQYYNGEERAKGNILERFSAQQFPDLHSELNLSSLELGDSALYFCASMRSGTNYGYTFGSGTRLTVV.

This chain uses TRBV19 with TRBJ2-1, with D possibly TRBD2 on 6 matching bases. Germline V gives CDR1 LNHDA, CDR2 SQIVND (reference sequence). The CDR3 sequence is 12 residues long. Deletions cut 10 bases from V and 9 bases from J, with 16 bases between. The CDR3 spells CATSWGVGEQFF. CDR3 coding DNA: TGTGCCACCTCGTGGGGGGTAGGTGAGCAGTTCTTC.

This clone was seen a handful of times. The chain recombines TRBV6-5 with TRBJ1-5; TRBD1 agrees at 10 bases. V lost 8 bases, J lost 8 bases, and 12 bases stayed unmatched. Per germline, CDR1 MNHEY and CDR2 SVGAGI. This CDR3 is built from 15 residues. This CDR3 is CASGTDRGGLKPQHF. The CDR3 coding sequence is TGTGCCAGCGGTACGGACAGGGGGGGATTGAAGCCCCAGCATTTT.

This clone was detected ten times or more. The rearrangement joins TRBV6-5 to TRBJ2-1, with 12 bases that match TRBD2. The CDR3 has 15 amino acids. CDR1 MNHEY and CDR2 SVGAGI come from the germline V gene. V lost 7 bases, J lost 5 bases, and 6 bases stayed unmatched. CDR3 in DNA: TGTGCCAGCACTGCTAGCGGGGGGGCCCACAATGAGCAGTTCTTC. Translating it yields CASTASGGAHNEQFF.

This chain joins TRBV27 and TRBJ2-3; TRBD2 is a possible D gene (6 bases). V lost 6 bases and J lost 7, with 14 bases in between. This CDR3 region has 13 residues. Germline V gene data show CDR1 as MNHEY and CDR2 as SMNVEV (reference sequence). DNA for the CDR3: TGTGCCAGCAGAAGGGACTCAGCGAATACGCAGTATTTT. This sequence encodes CASRRDSANTQYF.

The rearrangement joins TRBV29-1 to TRBJ1-4; TRBD1 agrees at 7 bases. J was trimmed by 1 base and V by 6 bases; bases with no gene match: 11. The CDR3 is 16 amino acids. Germline CDR1 and CDR2: SQVTM and ANQGSEA. The CDR3 bases are TGCAGCGTGAAAGGGGGCCTACTTGGAACTAATGAAAAACTGTTTTTT. Protein: CSVKGGLLGTNEKLFF.

The V gene is TRBV9, the J gene TRBJ1-2; no definite D call. From germline, CDR1 is SGDLS and CDR2 YYNGEE. CDR3 size: 16 residues. The V end lost 0 bases, the J end lost 8 bases, and 20 bases lay between the germline ends. Written as DNA, the CDR3 is TGTGCCAGCAGCGTAGGATTAGTCATTAGCCTTGGAGGCTACACCTTC. Protein: CASSVGLVISLGGYTF.

This clone was observed a single time. The rearrangement joins TRBV9 to TRBJ1-2; 7 bases align to TRBD1. The CDR3 covers 15 residues. V lost 5 bases and J lost 4; bases outside the gene matches: 11. Germline V gene data show CDR1 as SGDLS and CDR2 as YYNGEE. The CDR3 spells CASSKTGTDSYGYTF. CDR3 DNA: TGTGCCAGCAGTAAGACCGGGACAGACTCCTATGGCTACACCTTC.

The chain carries TRBV6-5 and TRBJ1-5, with D tentatively TRBD1 (6 bases). Deletions cut 6 bases from V and 0 bases from J, with 6 bases between. Germline V CDR1 and CDR2: MNHEY, SVGAGI. The CDR3 has 13 amino acids. The chain's CDR3 is CASRGGSNQPQHF. The CDR3, as DNA: TGTGCCAGCAGAGGGGGTAGCAATCAGCCCCAGCATTTT.

The gene calls are TRBV3-1 (or the pseudogene TRBV3-2) and TRBJ1-1, with D perhaps matching TRBD1 (5 bases). Germline assignment: CDR1 LGHDT and CDR2 YNNKEL (reference sequence). The CDR3 spans 16 residues. The germline V and J ends were trimmed by 5 bases and 3 bases, with 19 bases remaining between them. The CDR3 sequence: CASSGGAGRMDTEAFF. The CDR3 nucleotides are TGTGCCAGCAGCGGTGGGGCAGGGAGGATGGACACTGAAGCTTTCTTT.